This T cell receptor (beta chain) was sequenced during a study of blood T cells in healthy people across ages. General study findings and limits: Aged donors had fewer naive CD4+ cells and lower diversity than long-lived donors.

As concerns this clonotype: The antigen is unknown.

Germline loops: CDR1 LGHDT, CDR2 YNNKEL (reference sequence). J gave up 5 bases and V 4 bases, and 4 bases lay outside the gene matches. This CDR3 spans 15 amino acids. Using a J-beta primer mix together with a sample-barcoded 5' primer, a second PCR was run for roughly 7 to 11 cycles. TCRdb analysed the 5' RACE reads with MiXCR anew, one entry per CDR3 protein. In the table there are 920,000 or so distinct CDR3 sequences, more than 35% of which are singletons. The source material was blood. The rearrangement uses TRBV3-1 and TRBJ2-1, with TRBD1 matching over 11 bases. The TCR sequence derives from a woman aged 60 to 75 in good health. CDR3 in amino acids: CASSRGTGGNNEQFF. DNA for the CDR3: TGTGCCAGCAGCCGTGGGACAGGGGGGAACAATGAGCAGTTCTTC.